The next 30 T cell receptor beta chains were all read from a single sample in a study of cytomegalovirus exposure and HLA in healthy donors. 13 Jbeta primers and 60 Vbeta primers were used for the PCR. Profiled with immunoSEQ multiplex PCR; TCRdb holds only in-frame clones, not every one. Altogether around 170,000 clones are present, around 80% being singletons, with the ten largest covering 0.69%. Sequenced sample: PBMCs. These receptors were obtained from a woman between 40 and 50 years old in good health and CMV-seronegative.

The chain is built from TRBV5-8 and TRBJ1-5; D is unresolved. With 2 bases removed from V and 0 bases from J, the gap between germline ends came to 6 bases. Germline CDR1 SGHTS, CDR2 YDEGEE. The CDR3 has 14 residues. CDR3 sequence (DNA): TGTGCCAGCAGCTTCGGGGATAGCAATCAGCCCCAGCATTTT. It encodes CASSFGDSNQPQHF.

The V gene is TRBV7-8, the J gene TRBJ1-5; TRBD1 aligns across 8 bases. CDR1 is SGHVS and CDR2 is FQNEAQ in the germline V gene. V was clipped by 5 bases and J by 5 bases; unmatched bases: 2. This CDR3 is 13 amino acids long. CDR3 sequence: CASSTDRDQPQHF. Here the CDR3 DNA reads TGTGCCAGCAGCACGGACAGGGATCAGCCCCAGCATTTT. The whole variable domain, filled in from reference TRBV7-8 and TRBJ1-5, reads GAGVSQSPRYKVAKRGQDVALRCDPISGHVSLFWYQQALGQGPEFLTYFQNEAQLDKSGLPSDRFFAERPEGSVSTLKIQRTQQEDSAVYLCASSTDRDQPQHFGDGTRLSIL.

This chain joins TRBV19 and TRBJ2-1, with D hard to call. With 3 bases removed from V and 7 bases from J, the gap between germline ends came to 10 bases. The germline V gene has CDR1 LNHDA and CDR2 SQIVND (reference sequence). There are 13 residues in the CDR3. The CDR3 here is CASSIGPSNEQFF. The CDR3 DNA sequence: TGTGCCAGTAGTATCGGCCCTAGTAATGAGCAGTTCTTC.

This chain connects TRBV6-5 to TRBJ2-7; 8 nucleotides match TRBD1. The CDR3 is 13 residues long. The germline CDR1 and CDR2 sequences are MNHEY and SVGAGI. V lost 7 bases to trimming and J lost 4 bases; unmatched junction nucleotides: 6. The CDR3 is CASTGTGQYEQYF. The CDR3 DNA reads as TGTGCCAGCACCGGGACAGGCCAATACGAGCAGTACTTC.

This chain connects TRBV7-2 to TRBJ2-3, with 10 bases that match TRBD2. Germline values: CDR1 SGHTA, CDR2 FQGNSA. J lost 2 bases, V lost 5 bases, and 7 bases had no gene match. The CDR3 loop spans 16 amino acids. This CDR3 is CASSQGLARTTDTQYF. CDR3 DNA: TGTGCCAGCAGCCAGGGACTAGCGAGAACCACAGATACGCAGTATTTT.

V usage is TRBV15 and J usage is TRBJ1-1, with D uncertain. The CDR3 is 13 residues long. The germline V gene encodes CDR1 LNHNV and CDR2 YYDKDF (reference sequence). Trimming removed 1 base at V and 9 bases at J, with 12 bases between. The CDR3: CATSRAPERQAFF. The CDR3 DNA is TGTGCCACCAGCAGAGCCCCGGAGCGCCAAGCTTTCTTT. The full variable domain, its missing parts supplied by reference TRBV15 and TRBJ1-1, is DAMVIQNPRYQVTQFGKPVTLSCSQTLNHNVMYWYQQKSSQAPKLLFHYYDKDFNNEADTPDNFQSRRPNTSFCFLDIRSPGLGDTAMYLCATSRAPERQAFFGQGTRLTVV.

This clone is a singleton in its sample. The chain has TRBV5-1 and TRBJ1-1; the D gene is possibly TRBD1 (6 bases). V lost 0 bases and J 1 base, leaving 10 bases between the germline ends. Germline V gene lookup returns CDR1 SGHRS and CDR2 YFSETQ. The CDR3 runs to 15 residues. The CDR3 coding sequence is TGCGCCAGCAGCTTGGCGGGACATACGAACACTGAAGCTTTCTTT. This translates into CASSLAGHTNTEAFF.

The gene calls are TRBV5-5 and TRBJ1-3, with D possibly being TRBD1 (6 bases). CDR3 size: 18 residues. Trimming left V 0 bases short and J 0 bases short, with 16 bases between. Germline CDR1 and CDR2: SGHKS and YYEKEE (reference sequence). The CDR3 nucleotides read TGTGCCAGCAGCTTGGGCCGTCTTGGACAGCCCTCTGGAAACACCATATATTTT. Residues: CASSLGRLGQPSGNTIYF.

This chain joins TRBV19 and TRBJ1-2, with 7 bases fitting TRBD1. CDR3 size: 14 residues. Germline assignment: CDR1 LNHDA and CDR2 SQIVND (reference sequence). The trim removed 5 bases at V and 4 bases at J, leaving 7 bases unmatched. The DNA for the CDR3 is TGTGCCAGTAGTGCCTCGACAGGGAGCTATGGCTACACCTTC. Its translation: CASSASTGSYGYTF.

The chain combines TRBV28 with TRBJ2-3, with 8 bases matching TRBD2. This CDR3 spans 20 amino acids. V trimming: 8 bases; J trimming: 1 base; junction bases outside the gene matches: 23. Germline lookup yields CDR1 MDHEN and CDR2 SYDVKM. CDR3 in DNA: TGTGCCAGCTCCTTTACTTTCGGCACTAGCGGTGATACGGGCACAGATACGCAGTATTTT. It encodes CASSFTFGTSGDTGTDTQYF. Full variable domain (missing parts from reference TRBV28 and TRBJ2-3): DVKVTQSSRYLVKRTGEKVFLECVQDMDHENMFWYRQDPGLGLRLIYFSYDVKMKEKGDIPEGYSVSREKKERFSLILESASTNQTSMYLCASSFTFGTSGDTGTDTQYFGPGTRLTVL.

This chain joins TRBV27 and TRBJ2-7; D is perhaps TRBD1 (5 bases). Trimming cost V 2 bases and J 2 bases, with 7 bases left between them. The CDR3 runs 13 residues. Per germline, CDR1 MNHEY and CDR2 SMNVEV (reference sequence). The CDR3 DNA sequence: TGTGCCAGCAGTTTAAGGGGTACCTACGAGCAGTACTTC. Amino acid sequence: CASSLRGTYEQYF.

As concerns this clone: Other nucleotide sequences in the sample specify the same CDR3. The chain carries TRBV5-1 and TRBJ2-5; D uncertain. CDR3 size: 13 residues. CDR1 is SGHRS, CDR2 YFSETQ, per germline. V lost 0 bases and J 2 bases, leaving 5 bases between the germline ends. CDR3: CASSLGAQETQYF. CDR3 nucleotide sequence: TGCGCCAGCAGCTTGGGGGCACAAGAGACCCAGTACTTC.

This chain joins TRBV5-1 and TRBJ2-5; D may be TRBD1 (6 bases). Trimming stripped 2 bases from V and 3 bases from J, with 11 bases between. Germline V gene sequence: CDR1 SGHRS, CDR2 YFSETQ. The CDR3 loop spans 14 amino acids. For the CDR3, the DNA is TGCGCCAGCAGCTTAGGCAGGGGAAAAGAGACCCAGTACTTC. Translation: CASSLGRGKETQYF.

This clone has a single count. V is TRBV7-2 and J is TRBJ2-2; weak D call: TRBD2 (6 bases). Per the germline V gene, CDR1 is SGHTA and CDR2 is FQGNSA. The CDR3 is made up of 15 amino acids. Trimming took off 0 bases at V and 1 base at J, with 6 bases between the two ends. CDR3 amino acids: CASSLAGGNTGELFF. CDR3 coding DNA: TGTGCCAGCAGCTTAGCCGGGGGGAACACCGGGGAGCTGTTTTTT.

The J gene is TRBJ1-3, the V gene TRBV5-1, with D perhaps matching TRBD1 (6 bases). V gave up 4 bases and J gave up 0 bases, with 11 bases separating them. The CDR3 spans 15 residues. Germline lookup yields CDR1 SGHRS and CDR2 YFSETQ. The CDR3 reads CASSAGQRSGNTIYF. As DNA, the CDR3 is TGCGCCAGCAGCGCCGGACAGCGCTCTGGAAACACCATATATTTT.

The rearrangement links TRBV5-4 to TRBJ2-1, with D maybe TRBD2 (6 bases). Trimming took off 0 bases at V and 2 bases at J, with 12 bases between the two ends. Looked up from germline, CDR1 is SGHNT and CDR2 is YYREEE (reference sequence). CDR3 length: 16 amino acids. The CDR3 DNA follows: TGTGCCAGCAGCTTGGGAGGCCAGCGGGCCTACAATGAGCAGTTCTTC. Residues: CASSLGGQRAYNEQFF.

The chain recombines TRBV5-4 with TRBJ2-2, with D perhaps matching TRBD1 (5 bases). This CDR3 region has 15 residues. Trimming shortened V by 1 base and J by 5 bases, and 12 bases separated the two germline ends. From germline, CDR1 is SGHNT and CDR2 YYREEE (reference sequence). CDR3 in DNA: TGTGCCAGCAGCTTGAACCAGGGTGGGACCGGGGAGCTGTTTTTT. Translated: CASSLNQGGTGELFF.

Only a few counts were recorded for this clone. The chain uses TRBV2 and TRBJ2-7; D possibly corresponds to TRBD2 (5 bases). The germline V gene encodes CDR1 SNHLY and CDR2 FYNNEI. The length of the CDR3 is 13 residues. Trimming cost V 2 bases and J 5 bases, with 10 bases left between them. CDR3 sequence reads: CASSELRAHEQYF. The CDR3 bases are TGTGCCAGCAGTGAACTGAGGGCTCACGAGCAGTACTTC.

The V and J genes are TRBV5-4 and TRBJ1-4, with TRBD1 matching over 8 bases. The CDR3 is made up of 14 amino acids. Germline CDR1 and CDR2: SGHNT and YYREEE (reference sequence). The trim removed 0 bases at V and 8 bases at J, leaving 3 bases unmatched. CDR3 sequence: CASSLETGGEKLFF. CDR3 nucleotide sequence: TGTGCCAGCAGCTTGGAAACAGGGGGGGAAAAACTGTTTTTT. Full variable domain (remainder filled in from reference TRBV5-4 and TRBJ1-4): ETGVTQSPTHLIKTRGQQVTLRCSSQSGHNTVSWYQQALGQGPQFIFQYYREEENGRGNFPPRFSGLQFPNYSSELNVNALELDDSALYLCASSLETGGEKLFFGSGTQLSVL.

The gene calls are TRBV5-1 and TRBJ2-7; D gene unclear. The ends were cut back, 0 bases at V and 3 bases at J, with 7 bases in the middle. The germline V gene encodes CDR1 SGHRS and CDR2 YFSETQ. The CDR3 is made up of 13 amino acids. CDR3 sequence: CASSLVRNYEQYF. The DNA of the CDR3 is TGCGCCAGCAGCTTGGTCAGAAACTACGAGCAGTACTTC. The whole variable domain, remainder taken from reference TRBV5-1 and TRBJ2-7, is KAGVTQTPRYLIKTRGQQVTLSCSPISGHRSVSWYQQTPGQGLQFLFEYFSETQRNKGNFPGRFSGRQFSNSRSEMNVSTLELGDSALYLCASSLVRNYEQYFGPGTRLTVT.

This clone was recorded many times. The rearrangement joins TRBV6-5 to TRBJ2-5; D is perhaps TRBD1 (5 bases). Looked up from germline, CDR1 is MNHEY and CDR2 is SVGAGI. The CDR3 contains 16 residues. V was pared by 0 bases and J by 3 bases, with 14 bases between. CDR3 nucleotides: TGTGCCAGCAGTTACTCGGGCAGGGTCTTGAAAGAGACCCAGTACTTC. Translated, it gives CASSYSGRVLKETQYF.

This chain connects TRBV5-1 to TRBJ2-5, with 7 bases lining up with TRBD2. The DNA matches TRBJ2-7 better at its end, which makes the J call doubtful. This CDR3 region has 16 residues. Germline V CDR1 and CDR2: SGHRS, YFSETQ. CDR3 DNA sequence: TGCGCCAGCAGGGCAGAGGCTAGCGGTCTTTCCTACGAGCAGTACTTC. Amino acids: CASRAEASGLSYEQYF.

V and J are TRBV9 and TRBJ1-3; D gene uncertain. Germline assignment: CDR1 SGDLS and CDR2 YYNGEE. The V gene lost 3 bases and the J gene lost 10 bases, with 17 bases spanning the gap. This CDR3 is 14 amino acids long. The CDR3 is CASSGRGGLWTIYF. Here the CDR3 DNA reads TGTGCCAGCAGCGGCCGGGGTGGGTTATGGACCATATATTTT.

The chain employs TRBV19 and TRBJ2-1, with D possibly being TRBD1 (5 bases). There are 14 residues in the CDR3. The V and J ends lost 6 bases and 7 bases respectively, with 16 bases between them. The germline gives CDR1 LNHDA, CDR2 SQIVND (reference sequence). The CDR3 region has the DNA TGTGCCAGTAGCACCCTCCCAAGGGGAAATGAGCAGTTCTTC. Its translation: CASSTLPRGNEQFF.

V gene TRBV5-1 combines with J gene TRBJ1-3, with 8 bases matching TRBD1. V dropped 1 base and J dropped 1; count of bases not matched to a gene: 7. The CDR3 has 17 amino acids. Per germline, CDR1 SGHRS and CDR2 YFSETQ. CDR3 sequence: CASSLSNRGLSGNTIYF. Written as DNA, the CDR3 is TGCGCCAGCAGCTTGAGTAACAGGGGGTTGTCTGGAAACACCATATATTTT.

CDR3 sequence reads: CASSYTRDRGLTEAFF. CDR3 in DNA: TGTGCCAGCAGTTACACCCGGGACAGGGGGCTTACTGAAGCTTTCTTT. The chain links TRBV6-6 to TRBJ1-1, with 12 bases aligning to TRBD1. The ends lost 2 bases at V and 5 bases at J; junction bases unmatched: 6. This CDR3 has 16 amino acids. Germline CDR1 MNHNY, CDR2 SVGAGI (reference sequence).

This clone has only a few counts. The CDR3 DNA sequence: TGTGCCACCGGGGGAGACTTGAACACTGAAGCTTTCTTT. Amino acids: CATGGDLNTEAFF. The genes are TRBV2 and TRBJ1-1; TRBD1 is a possible D gene (5 bases). The germline CDR1 and CDR2 sequences are SNHLY and FYNNEI. The V end lost 10 bases, the J end lost 0 bases, and 12 bases lay between the germline ends. The CDR3 runs to 13 residues.

The chain has TRBV5-1 and TRBJ1-4; weak D call: TRBD1 (5 bases). Germline V gene data show CDR1 as SGHRS and CDR2 as YFSETQ. The V end was cut by 4 bases, the J end by 0 bases, with 13 bases between. The CDR3 contains 16 residues. For the CDR3, the DNA is TGCGCCAGCAGCGTTTCGGGACTTGCAACTAATGAAAAACTGTTTTTT. It codes for CASSVSGLATNEKLFF.

V usage is TRBV10-2 and J usage is TRBJ2-7; TRBD1 matches 7 bases. Germline-derived CDR1 and CDR2 are WSHSY and SAAADI. The ends lost 6 bases at V and 7 bases at J; junction bases unmatched: 15. The CDR3 spans 15 residues. The CDR3 loop is CASRLLPRQGSEQYF. The CDR3 coding sequence is TGCGCCAGCAGGCTGCTACCCAGACAGGGCTCGGAGCAGTACTTC.

This clone was recorded once. V and J are TRBV9 and TRBJ1-2; a possible D gene is TRBD1 (6 bases). Germline V gene sequence: CDR1 SGDLS, CDR2 YYNGEE. The CDR3 sequence is 17 residues long. The germline V and J ends were trimmed by 3 bases and 6 bases, with 24 bases remaining between them. The CDR3 DNA reads TGTGCCAGCAGCGAGCCCCGGGGGGGGGCGCGGATGGATGGCTACACCTTC. Its protein is CASSEPRGGARMDGYTF.